The 9 T cell receptor beta chains below were found in one sample sequenced in a study of cytomegalovirus exposure and HLA in healthy donors. PCR primers comprised 60 Vbeta and 13 Jbeta primers. TCRdb's table, derived via immunoSEQ multiplex PCR, lists solely in-frame clones and lacks some. The profile shows 90,000 to 100,000 clones, roughly three quarters of them singletons. Material for sequencing was PBMCs. The receptor source for this set is a man aged 40-55 years in good health and CMV-seronegative.

Only one count was recorded for this clone. This rearrangement joins TRBV7-2 to TRBJ1-5, with D unclear. V was trimmed by 5 bases and J by 0 bases, leaving 8 bases between them. In germline, CDR1 is SGHTA, CDR2 FQGNSA. This CDR3 region has 14 residues. The CDR3: CASSPRYSNQPQHF. The CDR3 region has the DNA TGTGCCAGCAGCCCCCGTTATAGCAATCAGCCCCAGCATTTT.

The chain combines TRBV6-6 with TRBJ1-3; D not resolved. CDR1 is MNHNY, CDR2 SVGAGI, per germline (reference sequence). The CDR3 extends over 14 amino acids. Trimming removed 1 base at V and 0 bases at J, with 4 bases between. The CDR3 DNA is TGTGCCAGCAGTTACTTTCGCTCTGGAAACACCATATATTTT. Translating it yields CASSYFRSGNTIYF.

The chain combines TRBV4-3 with TRBJ1-1; D is uncertain. CDR1 is LGHNA, CDR2 YSLEER, per germline. V was cut by 0 bases and J by 1 base, with 9 bases left in between. This CDR3 spans 15 amino acids. The chain's CDR3 is CASSQDLGRNTEAFF. CDR3 sequence (DNA): TGCGCCAGCAGCCAAGATCTTGGGAGGAACACTGAAGCTTTCTTT.

With regard to this clone: The sample contains more than one DNA sequence encoding this CDR3. The chain recombines TRBV7-2 with TRBJ1-1, with 7 bases aligning to TRBD1. After removal of 1 base from V and 3 bases from J, the junction contained 5 bases not matched to a gene. The CDR3 loop spans 15 amino acids. The germline V gene has CDR1 SGHTA and CDR2 FQGNSA. In DNA form, the CDR3 reads TGTGCCAGCAGCTTAGGTCGGGACAGTCACACTGAAGCTTTCTTT. It codes for CASSLGRDSHTEAFF. The variable domain in full, with the rest retrieved from reference TRBV7-2 and TRBJ1-1, is GAGVSQSPSNKVTEKGKDVELRCDPISGHTALYWYRQSLGQGLEFLIYFQGNSAPDKSGLPSDRFSAERTGGSVSTLTIQRTQQEDSAVYLCASSLGRDSHTEAFFGQGTRLTVV.

The chain combines TRBV19 with TRBJ2-7, with D possibly being TRBD2 (6 bases). Deletions cut 6 bases from V and 5 bases from J, with 14 bases between. The CDR3 length is 13 residues. CDR1 and CDR2 from the germline V gene are LNHDA and SQIVND (reference sequence). CDR3 sequence reads: CASSLGLRNEQYF. Here the CDR3 DNA reads TGTGCCAGTAGCCTGGGACTGCGGAACGAGCAGTACTTC.

This chain uses TRBV18 with TRBJ2-5; no firm D call. Per germline, CDR1 KGHSH and CDR2 LQKENI. The CDR3 covers 12 residues. Deletions cut 5 bases from V and 3 bases from J, with 7 bases between. DNA for the CDR3: TGTGCCAGCTCATTTCCAAAAGAGACCCAGTACTTC. This sequence encodes CASSFPKETQYF.

The V call is TRBV4-1, the J call TRBJ2-5, with TRBD1 as a possible D gene (6 bases). Germline CDR1 reads MGHRA; CDR2 reads YSYEKL. This CDR3 is built from 13 residues. V was trimmed by 5 bases and J by 5 bases, leaving 12 bases between them. CDR3 nucleotides: TGCGCCAGCAGCAGACTACAGGGCGAGACCCAGTACTTC. Protein: CASSRLQGETQYF.

The table lists this clone with a few counts. The chain is built from TRBV28 and TRBJ2-1, with 8 bases fitting TRBD2. Losses at the gene ends were 1 base for V and 0 bases for J; bases not matched to a gene: 5. The length of the CDR3 is 17 residues. CDR1 and CDR2 from the germline V gene are MDHEN and SYDVKM. The CDR3 reads CASSLSTGTSSYNEQFF. CDR3 coding DNA: TGTGCCAGCAGTTTATCGACCGGGACTAGCTCCTACAATGAGCAGTTCTTC.

This clone occurred once. The chain uses TRBV5-8 and TRBJ1-5; D may be TRBD1 (6 bases). There are 17 residues in the CDR3. Germline V gene sequence: CDR1 SGHTS, CDR2 YDEGEE. The V gene lost 3 bases and the J gene lost 0 bases, with 16 bases spanning the gap. CDR3 region: CASSSPGQWYSNQPQHF. CDR3 coding DNA: TGTGCCAGCAGCTCGCCGGGACAATGGTATAGCAATCAGCCCCAGCATTTT.